These 9 T cell receptor beta chains share one sample of origin, sequenced in a study of T cell responses to AZD1222 COVID-19 vaccine. Clones were sequenced by immunoSEQ multiplex PCR, and TCRdb holds only the in-frame ones, with some missing. The table lists some 130,000 clones, roughly 90% of them singletons. The specimen was peripheral blood, collected on day 0 of AZD1222 vaccination. These receptors were obtained from an adult in good health.

This clone was counted a few times. J is TRBJ1-6 and V is TRBV14, with D possibly TRBD1 on 6 matching bases. Per germline, CDR1 SGHDN and CDR2 FVKESK. CDR3 size: 18 residues. Trimming cost V 0 bases and J 2 bases, with 14 bases left between them. In DNA form, the CDR3 reads TGTGCCAGCAGCCAAGATTCGGGGGGGCTACCCTATAATTCACCCCTCCACTTT. Protein: CASSQDSGGLPYNSPLHF.

The gene calls are TRBV28 and TRBJ1-5; no reliable D call. Trimming took off 6 bases at V and 7 bases at J, with 19 bases between the two ends. From germline, CDR1 is MDHEN and CDR2 SYDVKM. The CDR3 totals 15 residues. The CDR3: CASSVPPRGGQPQHF. CDR3 nucleotides: TGTGCCAGCAGCGTTCCCCCTCGCGGTGGACAGCCCCAGCATTTT.

The V call is TRBV5-4, the J call TRBJ2-7; a weak D match, TRBD1 (6 bases). Germline CDR1 and CDR2: SGHNT and YYREEE (reference sequence). V lost 4 bases to trimming and J lost 6 bases, with 20 bases between them. This CDR3 region has 15 residues. This chain's CDR3 is CASSPYRVPSLEQYF. The CDR3 DNA reads as TGTGCCAGCAGCCCGTACAGGGTTCCCTCTCTCGAGCAGTACTTC. The whole variable domain, remainder taken from reference TRBV5-4 and TRBJ2-7, is ETGVTQSPTHLIKTRGQQVTLRCSSQSGHNTVSWYQQALGQGPQFIFQYYREEENGRGNFPPRFSGLQFPNYSSELNVNALELDDSALYLCASSPYRVPSLEQYFGPGTRLTVT.

This clone was recorded only once. This sequence joins TRBV7-6 and TRBJ1-6, with 11 nucleotides matching TRBD1. CDR1 is SGHVS and CDR2 is FNYEAQ in the germline V gene. The CDR3 contains 17 residues. The junction had 5 bases not matched to a gene; V was cut back by 2 bases and J by 5 bases. CDR3 region: CASSLIRDRGNNSPLHF. DNA for the CDR3: TGTGCCAGCAGCTTAATCCGGGACAGGGGGAATAATTCACCCCTCCACTTT.

The rearrangement uses TRBV4-1 and TRBJ1-5; D is possibly TRBD1 (6 bases). Germline V gene sequence: CDR1 MGHRA, CDR2 YSYEKL. The V and J ends lost 5 bases and 1 base respectively, with 9 bases between them. The CDR3 is 14 amino acids. The CDR3 sequence: CASSATGSNQPQHF. The CDR3 DNA reads as TGCGCCAGCAGCGCTACAGGGAGCAATCAGCCCCAGCATTTT.

CDR3 coding DNA: TGTGCCAGCAGCTCCTGGGTGACAGGGCTAAAGGATACGCAGTATTTT. This gives the protein CASSSWVTGLKDTQYF. This chain uses TRBV5-6 with TRBJ2-3, with 7 nucleotides matching TRBD1. CDR1 and CDR2 from the germline V gene are SGHDT and YYEEEE. This CDR3 comprises 16 residues. With 3 bases clipped from V and 6 bases from J, the junction kept 13 bases outside the gene matches.

V and J are TRBV27 and TRBJ1-5; 7 nucleotides line up with TRBD1. Germline V gene sequence: CDR1 MNHEY, CDR2 SMNVEV (reference sequence). The CDR3 totals 14 residues. J was trimmed by 5 bases and V by 3 bases; bases with no gene match: 4. The CDR3 coding sequence is TGTGCCAGCAGTTTGACAGGGACCCATCAGCCCCAGCATTTT. It encodes CASSLTGTHQPQHF.

This clone was seen once. The J gene is TRBJ2-1, the V gene TRBV9; D is ambiguous. The ends were cut back, 4 bases at V and 6 bases at J, with 17 bases in the middle. In germline, CDR1 is SGDLS, CDR2 YYNGEE. The CDR3 spans 15 residues. The CDR3: CASSPNSSPSNEQFF. The CDR3 bases are TGTGCCAGCAGCCCAAATAGTTCCCCTTCCAATGAGCAGTTCTTC. Full variable domain (outside the CDR3, taken from reference TRBV9 and TRBJ2-1): DSGVTQTPKHLITATGQRVTLRCSPRSGDLSVYWYQQSLDQGLQFLIQYYNGEERAKGNILERFSAQQFPDLHSELNLSSLELGDSALYFCASSPNSSPSNEQFFGPGTRLTVL.

V is TRBV9 and J is TRBJ2-1; 12 bases are a match to TRBD2. This CDR3 has 14 residues. The J segment lost 14 bases and the V segment lost 4 bases, leaving 10 bases of the junction unmatched. Germline CDR1 SGDLS, CDR2 YYNGEE. The CDR3 region is CASSRASGGGVEFF. DNA for the CDR3: TGTGCCAGCAGCCGGGCTAGCGGGGGGGGAGTGGAGTTCTTC. The entire variable domain, with the rest obtained from reference TRBV9 and TRBJ2-1, is as follows: DSGVTQTPKHLITATGQRVTLRCSPRSGDLSVYWYQQSLDQGLQFLIQYYNGEERAKGNILERFSAQQFPDLHSELNLSSLELGDSALYFCASSRASGGGVEFFGPGTRLTVL.